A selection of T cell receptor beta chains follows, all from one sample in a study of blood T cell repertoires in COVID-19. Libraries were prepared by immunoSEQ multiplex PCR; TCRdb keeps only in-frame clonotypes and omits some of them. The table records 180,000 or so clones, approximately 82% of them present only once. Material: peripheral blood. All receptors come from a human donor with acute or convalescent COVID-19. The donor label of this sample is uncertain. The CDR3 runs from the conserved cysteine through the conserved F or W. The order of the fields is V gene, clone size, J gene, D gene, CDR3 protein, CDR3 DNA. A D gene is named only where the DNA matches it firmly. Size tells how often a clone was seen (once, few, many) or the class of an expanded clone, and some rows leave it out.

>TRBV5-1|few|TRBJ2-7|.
CASSFQGMYEQYF
TGCGCCAGCAGCTTCCAGGGTATGTACGAGCAGTACTTC
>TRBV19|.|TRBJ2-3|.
CASSIRLRTDTQYF
TGTGCCAGTAGTATTCGTCTCCGCACAGATACGCAGTATTTT
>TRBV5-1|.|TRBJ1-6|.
CASSLVSDNSPLHF
TGCGCCAGCAGCTTGGTTTCCGATAATTCACCCCTCCACTTT
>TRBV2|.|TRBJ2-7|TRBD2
CASRPGTSWLVDGQYF
TGTGCCAGCAGGCCCGGGACTAGTTGGTTAGTAGATGGGCAGTACTTC
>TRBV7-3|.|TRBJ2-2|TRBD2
CASSLTPGRGNTGELFF
TGTGCCAGCAGCTTAACCCCTGGGAGGGGAAACACCGGGGAGCTGTTTTTT
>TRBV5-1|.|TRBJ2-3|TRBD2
CASSDRTSGDTQYF
TGCGCCAGCAGCGACCGGACTAGCGGTGATACGCAGTATTTT
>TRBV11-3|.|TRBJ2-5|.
CASSLGGKAGVETQYF
TGTGCCAGCAGCCTGGGGGGTAAGGCAGGCGTAGAGACCCAGTACTTC
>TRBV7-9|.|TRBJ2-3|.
CASSLAGGTDTQYF
TGTGCCAGCAGCTTAGCAGGGGGCACAGATACGCAGTATTTT
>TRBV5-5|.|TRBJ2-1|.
CASSPNLDEQFF
TGTGCCAGCAGCCCCAACTTGGATGAGCAGTTCTTC
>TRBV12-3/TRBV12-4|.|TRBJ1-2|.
CASSLQGYGYTF
TGTGCCAGCAGTTTACAGGGGTATGGCTACACCTTC
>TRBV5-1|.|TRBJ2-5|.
CASSRGQKETQYF
TGCGCCAGCAGCCGTGGACAGAAGGAGACCCAGTACTTC
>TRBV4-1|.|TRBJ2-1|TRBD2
CASSQVVAGGPEQFF
TGCGCCAGCAGCCAAGTAGTAGCGGGAGGTCCCGAGCAGTTCTTC
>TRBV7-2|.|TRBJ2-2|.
CASSLAPGRHGELFF
TGTGCCAGCAGCTTAGCTCCAGGCCGGCACGGGGAGCTGTTTTTT
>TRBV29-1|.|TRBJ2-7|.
CSVGPGETAQYF
TGCAGCGTCGGACCAGGGGAAACTGCGCAGTACTTC
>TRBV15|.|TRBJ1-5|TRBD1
CATSRDVHQGASNQPQHF
TGTGCCACCAGCAGAGATGTCCACCAGGGGGCGAGCAATCAGCCCCAGCATTTT
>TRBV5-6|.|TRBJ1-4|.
CASSSGTGSDNEKLFF
TGTGCCAGCAGCTCTGGAACAGGGTCGGATAATGAAAAACTGTTTTTT
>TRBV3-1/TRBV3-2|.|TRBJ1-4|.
CASSDTPGARANEKLFF
TGTGCCAGCAGCGACACTCCAGGGGCTCGGGCTAATGAAAAACTGTTTTTT
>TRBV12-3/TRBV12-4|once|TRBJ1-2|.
CASSPTAGLGYTF
TGTGCCAGCAGTCCGACGGCGGGACTAGGCTACACCTTC
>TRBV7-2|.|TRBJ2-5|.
CASSLEAGEQETQYF
TGTGCCAGCAGCTTAGAAGCAGGGGAACAAGAGACCCAGTACTTC
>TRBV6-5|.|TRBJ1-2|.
CASSYSGVGYTF
TGTGCCAGCAGTTACTCAGGGGTAGGCTACACCTTC
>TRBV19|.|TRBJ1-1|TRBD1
CASSPTDRVNTEAFF
TGTGCCAGTAGTCCTACCGACAGGGTTAACACTGAAGCTTTCTTT
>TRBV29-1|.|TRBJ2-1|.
CSVKKGRTFYNEQFF
TGCAGCGTGAAAAAGGGGCGGACCTTTTACAATGAGCAGTTCTTC
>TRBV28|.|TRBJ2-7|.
CASRATDRHSYEQYF
TGTGCCAGCAGAGCCACCGACAGGCACTCCTACGAGCAGTACTTC
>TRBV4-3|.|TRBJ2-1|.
CASSQQFPSYNEQFF
TGCGCCAGCAGCCAACAGTTCCCCTCCTACAATGAGCAGTTCTTC
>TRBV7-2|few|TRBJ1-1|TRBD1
CASSLGRGRGTEAFF
TGTGCCAGCAGCTTAGGCAGGGGGCGCGGCACTGAAGCTTTCTTT
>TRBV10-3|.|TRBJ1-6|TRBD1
CAISGGQTQGSYNSPLHF
TGTGCCATCAGTGGGGGACAGACCCAAGGGTCCTATAATTCACCCCTCCACTTT
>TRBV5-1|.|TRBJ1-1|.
CASTPGIGNTEAFF
TGCGCCAGCACTCCAGGGATTGGAAACACTGAAGCTTTCTTT
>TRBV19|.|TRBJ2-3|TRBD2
CASSQLAGGGDTQYF
TGTGCCAGTAGCCAACTAGCGGGAGGGGGAGATACGCAGTATTTT
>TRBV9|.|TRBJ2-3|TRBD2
CASSVTSGGSDTQYF
TGTGCCAGCAGCGTAACTAGCGGGGGGTCAGATACGCAGTATTTT
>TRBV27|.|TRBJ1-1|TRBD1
CASSPRGHGTEAFF
TGTGCCAGCAGTCCCAGGGGGCATGGCACTGAAGCTTTCTTT
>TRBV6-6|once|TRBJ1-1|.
CASKGQPNTEAFF
TGTGCCAGCAAGGGACAACCGAACACTGAAGCTTTCTTT
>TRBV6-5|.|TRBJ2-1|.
CASRHSAGTVQFF
TGTGCCAGCCGTCACTCTGCCGGGACTGTGCAGTTCTTC